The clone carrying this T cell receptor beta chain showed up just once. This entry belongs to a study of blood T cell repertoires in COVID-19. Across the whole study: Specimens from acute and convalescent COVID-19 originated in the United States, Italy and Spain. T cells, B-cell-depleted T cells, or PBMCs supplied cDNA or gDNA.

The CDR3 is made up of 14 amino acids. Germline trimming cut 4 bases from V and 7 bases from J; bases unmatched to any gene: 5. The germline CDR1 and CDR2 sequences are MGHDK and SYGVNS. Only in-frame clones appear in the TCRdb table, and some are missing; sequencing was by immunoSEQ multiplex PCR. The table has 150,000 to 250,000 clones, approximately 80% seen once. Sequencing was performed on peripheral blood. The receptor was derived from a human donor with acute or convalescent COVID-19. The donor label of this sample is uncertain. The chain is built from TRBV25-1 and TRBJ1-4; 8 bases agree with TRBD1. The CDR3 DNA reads TGTGCCAGCAGTGCGCCAGGGGGCGGTGAAAAACTGTTTTTT. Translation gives CASSAPGGGEKLFF.